Shown below are 18 T cell receptor beta chains from a single sample sequenced in a study of spatial heterogeneity in lung cancer. TCRdb re-called the 5' RACE reads with MiXCR, one entry per CDR3 protein. The sample holds under 14,000 distinct CDR3 sequences; 24% are singletons and the top ten take roughly 33%. Time point defined: sample taken at primary tumor resection. Researchers sequenced whole RNA taken from tumor, nontumor lung or frozen PBMC without sorting. Sequenced material: PBMCs, taken at surgery. The receptors were gathered from a female donor with early-stage non-small cell lung cancer.

By proportion, this clonotype is medium-sized. The chain combines TRBV2 with TRBJ2-1; D might be TRBD2 (6 bases). With 11 bases removed from V and 10 bases from J, the gap between germline ends came to 18 bases. The CDR3 has 12 residues. Germline V gives CDR1 SNHLY, CDR2 FYNNEI. CDR3 coding DNA: TGTGCCGGGGGGAGGTTCGTCGAGGAGCAGTTCTTC. Protein sequence: CAGGRFVEEQFF.

The chain is built from TRBV28 and TRBJ2-1, with D perhaps matching TRBD1 or TRBD2 (5 bases each). The CDR3 has 15 residues. Trimming pared 2 bases from V and 8 bases from J, leaving 16 bases between. Per germline, CDR1 MDHEN and CDR2 SYDVKM. The DNA for the CDR3 is TGTGCCAGCAGTTTAACTACCGGAAGGGGAGATGAGCAGTTCTTC. Translating it yields CASSLTTGRGDEQFF.

The chain joins TRBV29-1 to TRBJ2-5; 7 positions match TRBD2. Germline CDR1 is SQVTM and CDR2 is ANQGSEA. The CDR3 is 11 residues long. V was pared by 7 bases and J by 5 bases, with 4 bases of the junction left unmatched. The CDR3 is CSAGRGETQYF. DNA for the CDR3: TGCAGCGCGGGGAGGGGTGAGACCCAGTACTTC. The complete variable domain, with remaining parts taken from reference TRBV29-1 and TRBJ2-5, reads SAVISQKPSRDICQRGTSLTIQCQVDSQVTMMFWYRQQPGQSLTLIATANQGSEATYESGFVIDKFPISRPNLTFSTLTVSNMSPEDSSIYLCSAGRGETQYFGPGTRLLVL.

The chain employs TRBV19 and TRBJ1-5; the D gene is possibly TRBD1 (6 bases). The CDR3 extends over 15 amino acids. The V and J ends lost 6 bases and 0 bases respectively, with 12 bases between them. Germline CDR1 reads LNHDA; CDR2 reads SQIVND (reference sequence). In DNA, the CDR3 is TGTGCCAGTAGAGGACAGCACAATAGCAATCAGCCCCAGCATTTT. Translating it yields CASRGQHNSNQPQHF.

This clonotype occurred a few times. V is TRBV11-2 and J is TRBJ2-7, with 7 bases matching TRBD2. The CDR3 length is 14 residues. Losses at the gene ends were 1 base for V and 3 bases for J; bases not matched to a gene: 3. Germline CDR1 and CDR2: SGHAT and FQNNGV. The CDR3 is CASSLVSGGYEQYF. CDR3 bases: TGTGCCAGCAGCTTAGTTTCGGGGGGCTACGAGCAGTACTTC.

This clonotype was detected many times. The chain carries TRBV6-5 and TRBJ2-7; 7 nucleotides line up with TRBD1. Germline CDR1 MNHEY, CDR2 SVGAGI. The V gene end was trimmed by 2 bases and the J gene end by 3 bases; junction bases not matched to a gene: 7. The CDR3 extends over 15 amino acids. CDR3 coding DNA: TGTGCCAGCAGTTACGGGTCGGGACAGTACTACGAGCAGTACTTC. Its translation is CASSYGSGQYYEQYF.

This clonotype was recorded many times. The rearrangement joins TRBV7-8 to TRBJ2-2; 13 bases fit TRBD2. V trimming: 5 bases; J trimming: 4 bases; junction bases outside the gene matches: 10. This CDR3 comprises 18 residues. CDR1 is SGHVS and CDR2 is FQNEAQ in the germline V gene. DNA of the CDR3: TGTGCCAGCAGCCCTCGACTAGCGGGAGGATCTGGCACCGGGGAGCTGTTTTTT. This sequence encodes CASSPRLAGGSGTGELFF. Together with reference TRBV7-8 and TRBJ2-2, the CDR3 gives the full variable domain: GAGVSQSPRYKVAKRGQDVALRCDPISGHVSLFWYQQALGQGPEFLTYFQNEAQLDKSGLPSDRFFAERPEGSVSTLKIQRTQQEDSAVYLCASSPRLAGGSGTGELFFGEGSRLTVL.

In its sample, this clonotype was seen many times. The chain carries TRBV5-1 and TRBJ1-1; D is uncertain. This CDR3 is built from 15 residues. Trimming cost V 1 base and J 3 bases, with 13 bases left between them. Germline CDR1 SGHRS, CDR2 YFSETQ. Written as DNA, the CDR3 is TGCGCCAGCAGCTTGAGCACCCCCGGGGACACTGAAGCTTTCTTT. Protein: CASSLSTPGDTEAFF.

This clonotype was counted only a few times. This chain connects TRBV5-6 to TRBJ1-1; D is unclear. Germline V gene sequence: CDR1 SGHDT, CDR2 YYEEEE. The ends were cut back, 4 bases at V and 0 bases at J, with 7 bases in the middle. The CDR3 length is 13 residues. CDR3 in DNA: TGTGCCAGCAGCAATGACGTGAACACTGAAGCTTTCTTT. It specifies CASSNDVNTEAFF.

This chain joins TRBV15 and TRBJ1-5; perhaps TRBD1 as D (5 bases). CDR1 is LNHNV, CDR2 YYDKDF, per germline (reference sequence). The V gene lost 1 base and the J gene lost 3 bases, with 13 bases spanning the gap. The CDR3 consists of 16 residues. CDR3 region: CATSRGGSRDNQPQHF. The CDR3 DNA reads as TGTGCCACCAGCAGAGGGGGGAGCAGAGACAATCAGCCCCAGCATTTT.

This clonotype was seen a handful of times. The chain links TRBV28 to TRBJ1-2; D is unresolved. CDR3 length: 13 residues. The V gene's germline CDR1 is MDHEN and CDR2 SYDVKM. V was pared by 8 bases and J by 2 bases, with 12 bases between. Here the CDR3 reads CASGSKGNYGYTF. The CDR3 coding sequence is TGTGCCAGCGGCTCGAAAGGGAACTATGGCTACACCTTC.

Many counts were recorded for this clonotype. V and J are TRBV18 and TRBJ2-3; D uncertain. The CDR3 extends over 12 amino acids. The germline V gene has CDR1 KGHSH and CDR2 LQKENI. The V and J ends lost 6 bases and 5 bases respectively, with 9 bases between them. The CDR3 region is CASSASRDTQYF. The CDR3 DNA is TGTGCCAGCTCTGCCTCGAGAGATACGCAGTATTTT.

This clonotype is categorized as medium-sized (0.01 to 0.1%). The chain employs TRBV7-3 and TRBJ2-3; no firm D call. The CDR3 is 15 residues long. V lost 3 bases, J lost 0 bases, and 10 bases lay in between. The germline V gene has CDR1 SGHTA and CDR2 FQGTGA. CDR3 amino acids: CASSFRFGSTDTQYF. The CDR3 DNA reads TGTGCCAGCAGCTTCAGGTTTGGAAGCACAGATACGCAGTATTTT. The complete variable domain, with remaining parts taken from reference TRBV7-3 and TRBJ2-3, reads GAGVSQTPSNKVTEKGKYVELRCDPISGHTALYWYRQSLGQGPEFLIYFQGTGAADDSGLPNDRFFAVRPEGSVSTLKIQRTERGDSAVYLCASSFRFGSTDTQYFGPGTRLTVL.

The V gene is TRBV29-1, the J gene TRBJ1-1, with unresolved D. CDR1 and CDR2 from the germline V gene are SQVTM and ANQGSEA. The CDR3 length is 11 residues. V shed 4 bases and J shed 8 bases, with 11 bases lying between them. The CDR3 protein is CSVGVHSEAFF. CDR3 in DNA: TGCAGCGTTGGGGTCCACTCAGAAGCTTTCTTT. Drawing the rest from reference TRBV29-1 and TRBJ1-1, the complete variable domain is SAVISQKPSRDICQRGTSLTIQCQVDSQVTMMFWYRQQPGQSLTLIATANQGSEATYESGFVIDKFPISRPNLTFSTLTVSNMSPEDSSIYLCSVGVHSEAFFGQGTRLTVV.

This clonotype is medium-sized in the sample. In DNA, the CDR3 is TGTGCCTGGACCACCGGGACAGGGGACGAGCAGTACTTC. Translation gives CAWTTGTGDEQYF. V gene TRBV30 combines with J gene TRBJ2-7; 10 bases map to TRBD1. V lost 4 bases to trimming and J lost 5 bases; unmatched junction nucleotides: 5. This CDR3 spans 13 amino acids. Germline V gene data show CDR1 as GTSNPN and CDR2 as SVGIG (reference sequence).

The chain combines TRBV20-1 with TRBJ2-7; D is undetermined. The germline V gene encodes CDR1 DFQATT and CDR2 SNEGSKA (reference sequence). This CDR3 has 12 residues. The ends were cut back, 5 bases at V and 5 bases at J, with 13 bases in the middle. Here the CDR3 DNA reads TGCAGTGCTCGCTCATCGACCCACGAGCAGTACTTC. Its translation: CSARSSTHEQYF.

By share of the sample, this clonotype is medium-sized (0.01 to 0.1%). The chain joins TRBV20-1 to TRBJ2-2; 13 nucleotides match TRBD2. J was trimmed by 0 bases and V by 3 bases; bases with no gene match: 13. The CDR3 is 20 residues long. Germline V gene lookup returns CDR1 DFQATT and CDR2 SNEGSKA (reference sequence). CDR3 in DNA: TGCAGTGCTAGTCGTCAACTCTCGGGACTAGCGGGATCGAACACCGGGGAGCTGTTTTTT. Protein: CSASRQLSGLAGSNTGELFF.

CDR3 nucleotide sequence: TGCAGTGCTCCGGGGAAAGCAAAACTGTTTTTT. Residues: CSAPGKAKLFF. V is TRBV20-1 and J is TRBJ1-4; D gene uncertain. Trimming took off 5 bases at V and 10 bases at J, with 11 bases between the two ends. CDR1 is DFQATT, CDR2 SNEGSKA, per germline (reference sequence). The CDR3 loop spans 11 amino acids.